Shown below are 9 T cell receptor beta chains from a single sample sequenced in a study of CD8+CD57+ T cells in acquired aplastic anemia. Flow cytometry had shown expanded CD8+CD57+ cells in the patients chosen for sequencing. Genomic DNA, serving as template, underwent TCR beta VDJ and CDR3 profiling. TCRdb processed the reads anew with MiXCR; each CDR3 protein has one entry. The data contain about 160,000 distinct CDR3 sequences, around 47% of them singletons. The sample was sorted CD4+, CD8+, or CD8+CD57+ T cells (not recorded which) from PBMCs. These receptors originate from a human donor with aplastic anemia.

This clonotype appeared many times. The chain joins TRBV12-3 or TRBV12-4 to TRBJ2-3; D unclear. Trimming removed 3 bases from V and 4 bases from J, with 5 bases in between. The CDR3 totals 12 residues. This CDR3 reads CASSLMADTQYF. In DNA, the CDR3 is TGTGCCAGCAGTTTGATGGCAGATACGCAGTATTTT.

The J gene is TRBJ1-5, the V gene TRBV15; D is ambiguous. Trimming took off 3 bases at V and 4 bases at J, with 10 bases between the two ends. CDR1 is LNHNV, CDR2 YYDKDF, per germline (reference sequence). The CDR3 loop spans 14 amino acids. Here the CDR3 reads CATSSLGGNQPQHF. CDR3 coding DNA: TGTGCCACCAGCAGCTTGGGAGGGAATCAGCCCCAGCATTTT. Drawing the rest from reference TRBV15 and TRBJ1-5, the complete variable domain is DAMVIQNPRYQVTQFGKPVTLSCSQTLNHNVMYWYQQKSSQAPKLLFHYYDKDFNNEADTPDNFQSRRPNTSFCFLDIRSPGLGDTAMYLCATSSLGGNQPQHFGDGTRLSIL.

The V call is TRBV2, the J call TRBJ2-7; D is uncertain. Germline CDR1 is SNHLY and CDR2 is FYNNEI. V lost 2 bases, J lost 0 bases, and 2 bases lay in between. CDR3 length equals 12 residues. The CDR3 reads CASSEPSYEQYF. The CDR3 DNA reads TGTGCCAGCAGTGAACCCTCCTACGAGCAGTACTTC.

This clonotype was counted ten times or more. The CDR3 region has the DNA TGCGCCAGCAGCTTCTTGTCCAATGAGCAGTTCTTC. This translates into CASSFLSNEQFF. V and J are TRBV5-1 and TRBJ2-1, with no clear D. Germline V CDR1 and CDR2: SGHRS, YFSETQ. V was cut by 2 bases and J by 6 bases, with 6 bases left in between. This CDR3 has 12 amino acids.

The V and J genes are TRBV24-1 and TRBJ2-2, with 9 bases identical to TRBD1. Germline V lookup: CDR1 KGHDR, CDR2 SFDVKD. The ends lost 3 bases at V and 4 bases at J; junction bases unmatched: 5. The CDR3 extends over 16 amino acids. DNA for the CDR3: TGTGCCACCAGTGATCGAACAGGGGGCCCCACCGGGGAGCTGTTTTTT. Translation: CATSDRTGGPTGELFF.

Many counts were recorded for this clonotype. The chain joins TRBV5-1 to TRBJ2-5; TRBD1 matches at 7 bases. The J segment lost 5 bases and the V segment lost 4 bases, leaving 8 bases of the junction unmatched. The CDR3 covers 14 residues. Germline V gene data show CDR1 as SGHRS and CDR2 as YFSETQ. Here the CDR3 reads CASSVGQPGETQYF. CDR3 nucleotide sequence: TGCGCCAGCAGCGTGGGACAGCCCGGGGAGACCCAGTACTTC.

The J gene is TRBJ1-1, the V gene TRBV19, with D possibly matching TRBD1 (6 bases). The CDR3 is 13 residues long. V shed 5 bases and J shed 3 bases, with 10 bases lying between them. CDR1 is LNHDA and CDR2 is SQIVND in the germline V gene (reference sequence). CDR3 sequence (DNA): TGTGCCAGTAGTGTGGGGGCTCACACTGAAGCTTTCTTT. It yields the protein CASSVGAHTEAFF.

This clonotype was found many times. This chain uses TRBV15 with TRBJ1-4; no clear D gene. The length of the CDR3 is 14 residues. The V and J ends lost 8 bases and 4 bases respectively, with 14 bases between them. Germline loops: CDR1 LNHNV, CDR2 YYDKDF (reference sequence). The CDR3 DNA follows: TGTGCCACCGCCGAGAGGCCGATTAATGAAAAACTGTTTTTT. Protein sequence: CATAERPINEKLFF.

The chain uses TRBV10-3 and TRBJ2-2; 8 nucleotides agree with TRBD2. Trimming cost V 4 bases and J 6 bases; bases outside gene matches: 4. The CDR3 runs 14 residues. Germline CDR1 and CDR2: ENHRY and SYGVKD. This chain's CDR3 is CAISGLAGPGELFF. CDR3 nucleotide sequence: TGTGCCATCAGTGGGCTAGCGGGCCCCGGGGAGCTGTTTTTT.